One sample yielded the 8 T cell receptor beta chains listed below, sequenced in a study of shared clonotypes between healthy human individuals. Here immunoSEQ multiplex PCR was the method, and the copy in TCRdb shows in-frame clones only, minus some. The sample lists 2,100,000 or so clones; approximately 94% were seen once. Material for sequencing was naive CD4+ T cells sorted from blood. As to subset: CD45RA+ positively selected. The receptors derive from a man between 18 and 35 years old in good health.

A remark on this clone: The sample carries other DNA sequences with the same CDR3. This chain joins TRBV6-6 and TRBJ2-7; D remains ambiguous. This CDR3 spans 13 amino acids. Looked up from germline, CDR1 is MNHNY and CDR2 is SVGAGI (reference sequence). V gave up 0 bases and J gave up 3 bases, with 6 bases separating them. This chain's CDR3 is CASSYSRSYEQYF. The CDR3 DNA is TGTGCCAGCAGTTACTCGCGGAGCTACGAGCAGTACTTC.

This chain links TRBV10-3 with TRBJ1-5; maybe TRBD1 (6 bases). CDR1 ENHRY and CDR2 SYGVKD come from the germline V gene. The CDR3 has 15 residues. With 10 bases removed from V and 2 bases from J, the gap between germline ends came to 18 bases. The CDR3 reads CATRRGARGNQPQHF. The CDR3 nucleotides are TGTGCCACCAGGCGGGGGGCGCGGGGCAATCAGCCCCAGCATTTT.

The V and J genes are TRBV10-1 and TRBJ2-1, with 8 positions matching TRBD2. Trimming cost V 4 bases and J 3 bases; bases outside gene matches: 5. Germline CDR1 is WNHNN and CDR2 is SYGVQD (reference sequence). This CDR3 is built from 15 residues. The CDR3 here is CASSVAGGNYNEQFF. CDR3 sequence (DNA): TGCGCCAGCAGTGTGGCGGGGGGTAACTACAATGAGCAGTTCTTC.

Notes on this clone: The same CDR3 is also encoded by other DNA sequences in this sample. The rearrangement joins TRBV5-1 to TRBJ1-4; weak D call: TRBD1 (6 bases). V lost 5 bases to trimming and J lost 8 bases, with 13 bases between them. Germline CDR1 is SGHRS and CDR2 is YFSETQ. The CDR3 is 13 amino acids. The CDR3 loop reads CASRGGLGEKLFF. CDR3 nucleotide sequence: TGCGCCAGCAGAGGGGGGTTGGGCGAAAAACTGTTTTTT.

J is TRBJ2-7 and V is TRBV2, with 7 nucleotides matching TRBD1. Trimming cost V 5 bases and J 3 bases; bases outside gene matches: 19. Germline V gene lookup returns CDR1 SNHLY and CDR2 FYNNEI. The CDR3 is 18 amino acids. The CDR3 bases are TGTGCCAGCAGTAGCTCCTTCCCTCCGGTGACAGGGAGCTACGAGCAGTACTTC. It yields the protein CASSSSFPPVTGSYEQYF.

CDR3 sequence: CASSHGQGAAKNIQYF. The CDR3 DNA follows: TGTGCCAGCAGTCACGGACAGGGGGCTGCCAAAAACATTCAGTACTTC. V and J are TRBV27 and TRBJ2-4, with 11 bases that match TRBD1. Per germline, CDR1 MNHEY and CDR2 SMNVEV (reference sequence). V trimming: 5 bases; J trimming: 1 base; junction bases outside the gene matches: 4. The CDR3 length is 16 residues.

The chain uses TRBV5-1 and TRBJ2-7; TRBD1 or TRBD2 may be the D gene (6 bases each). The CDR3 has 15 amino acids. V gave up 3 bases and J gave up 2 bases, with 15 bases separating them. Germline-derived CDR1 and CDR2 are SGHRS and YFSETQ. Here the CDR3 DNA reads TGCGCCAGCAGCTCCCGGAGGGACAATACCTACGAGCAGTACTTC. Encoded protein: CASSSRRDNTYEQYF. Combining the CDR3 with reference TRBV5-1 and TRBJ2-7 gives the whole variable domain KAGVTQTPRYLIKTRGQQVTLSCSPISGHRSVSWYQQTPGQGLQFLFEYFSETQRNKGNFPGRFSGRQFSNSRSEMNVSTLELGDSALYLCASSSRRDNTYEQYFGPGTRLTVT.

In nucleotides, the CDR3 is TGTGCCAGCTCACCACCTAGCAAGACAGGGAGCGACTATGGCTACACCTTC. Its protein is CASSPPSKTGSDYGYTF. J is TRBJ1-2 and V is TRBV18, with 7 bases lining up with TRBD1. V shed 0 bases, J shed 3 bases, and the junction held 10 bases outside the gene matches. CDR3 size: 17 residues. Germline values: CDR1 KGHSH, CDR2 LQKENI.